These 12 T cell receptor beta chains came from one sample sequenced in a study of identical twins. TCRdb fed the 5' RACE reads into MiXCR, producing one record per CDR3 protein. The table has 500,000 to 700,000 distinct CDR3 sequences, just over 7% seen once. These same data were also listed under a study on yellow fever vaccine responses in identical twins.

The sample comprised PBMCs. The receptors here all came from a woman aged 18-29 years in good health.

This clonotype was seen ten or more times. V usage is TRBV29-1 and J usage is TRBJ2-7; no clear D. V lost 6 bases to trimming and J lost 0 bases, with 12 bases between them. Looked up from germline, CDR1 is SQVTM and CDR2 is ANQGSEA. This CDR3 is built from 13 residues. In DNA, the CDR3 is TGCAGCGTCGACTCCTACGACTCCTACGAGCAGTACTTC. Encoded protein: CSVDSYDSYEQYF.

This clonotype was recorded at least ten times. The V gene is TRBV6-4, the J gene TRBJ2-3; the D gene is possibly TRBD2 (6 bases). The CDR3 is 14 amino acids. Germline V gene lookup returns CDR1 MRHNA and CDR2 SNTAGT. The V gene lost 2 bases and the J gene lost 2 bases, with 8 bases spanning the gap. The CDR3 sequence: CASSDGGNTDTQYF. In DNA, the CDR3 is TGTGCCAGCAGTGACGGCGGGAACACAGATACGCAGTATTTT.

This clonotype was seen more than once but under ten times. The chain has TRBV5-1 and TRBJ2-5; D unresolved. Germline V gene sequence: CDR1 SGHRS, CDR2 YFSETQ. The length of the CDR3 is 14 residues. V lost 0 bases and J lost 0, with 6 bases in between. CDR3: CASSLGYNQETQYF. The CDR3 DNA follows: TGCGCCAGCAGCTTGGGTTATAACCAAGAGACCCAGTACTTC. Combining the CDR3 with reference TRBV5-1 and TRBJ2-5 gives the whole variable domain KAGVTQTPRYLIKTRGQQVTLSCSPISGHRSVSWYQQTPGQGLQFLFEYFSETQRNKGNFPGRFSGRQFSNSRSEMNVSTLELGDSALYLCASSLGYNQETQYFGPGTRLLVL.

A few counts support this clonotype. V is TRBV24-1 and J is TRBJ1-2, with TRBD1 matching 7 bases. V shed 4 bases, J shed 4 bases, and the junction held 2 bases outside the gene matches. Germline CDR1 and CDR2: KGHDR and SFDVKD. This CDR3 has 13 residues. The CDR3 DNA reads TGTGCCACCAGTGACTCAGGGGGCTATGGCTACACCTTC. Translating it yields CATSDSGGYGYTF.

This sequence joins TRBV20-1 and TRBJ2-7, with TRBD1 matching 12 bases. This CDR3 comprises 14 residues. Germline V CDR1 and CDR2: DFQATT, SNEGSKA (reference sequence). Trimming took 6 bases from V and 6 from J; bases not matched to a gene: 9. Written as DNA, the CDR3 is TGCAGTGCGCGGACCGGGACAGGGGGCGCCGAGCAGTACTTC. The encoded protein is CSARTGTGGAEQYF.

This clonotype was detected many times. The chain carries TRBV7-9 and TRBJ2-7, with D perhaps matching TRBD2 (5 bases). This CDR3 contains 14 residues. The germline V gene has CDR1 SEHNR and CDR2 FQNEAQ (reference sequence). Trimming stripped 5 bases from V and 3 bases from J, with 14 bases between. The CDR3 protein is CASSKNREGYEQYF. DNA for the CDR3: TGTGCCAGCAGCAAAAACCGGGAAGGCTACGAGCAGTACTTC.

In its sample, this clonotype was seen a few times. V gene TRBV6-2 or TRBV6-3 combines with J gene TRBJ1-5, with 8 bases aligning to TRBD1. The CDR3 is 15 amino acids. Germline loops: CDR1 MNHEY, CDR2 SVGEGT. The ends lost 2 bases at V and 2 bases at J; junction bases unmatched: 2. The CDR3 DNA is TGTGCCAGCAGTTACGTGGGACAGGGCAATCAGCCCCAGCATTTT. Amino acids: CASSYVGQGNQPQHF.

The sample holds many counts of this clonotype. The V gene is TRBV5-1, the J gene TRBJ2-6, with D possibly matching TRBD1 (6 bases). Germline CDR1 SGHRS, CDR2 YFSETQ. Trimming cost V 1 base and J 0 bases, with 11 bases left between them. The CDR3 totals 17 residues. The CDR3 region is CASSLWQGPSGANVLTF. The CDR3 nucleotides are TGCGCCAGCAGCTTGTGGCAGGGGCCCTCTGGGGCCAACGTCCTGACTTTC.

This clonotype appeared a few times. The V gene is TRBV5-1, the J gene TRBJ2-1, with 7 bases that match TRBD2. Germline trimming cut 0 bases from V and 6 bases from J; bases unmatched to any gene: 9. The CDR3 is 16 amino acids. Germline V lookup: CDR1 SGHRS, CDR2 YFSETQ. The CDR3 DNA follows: TGCGCCAGCAGCTTGGAGTCTAGACTAGCCGCCAATGAGCAGTTCTTC. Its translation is CASSLESRLAANEQFF.

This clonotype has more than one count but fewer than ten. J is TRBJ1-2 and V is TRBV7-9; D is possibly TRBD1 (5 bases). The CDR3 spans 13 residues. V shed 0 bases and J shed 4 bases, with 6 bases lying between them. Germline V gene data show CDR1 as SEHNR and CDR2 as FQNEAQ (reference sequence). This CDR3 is CASSLAGVYGYTF. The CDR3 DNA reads TGTGCCAGCAGCTTAGCAGGGGTCTATGGCTACACCTTC.

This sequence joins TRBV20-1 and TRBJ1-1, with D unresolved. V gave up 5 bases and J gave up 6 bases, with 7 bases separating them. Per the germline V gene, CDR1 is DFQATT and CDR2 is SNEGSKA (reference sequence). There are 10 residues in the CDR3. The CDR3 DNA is TGCAGTGCTGCCTTCGCTGAAGCTTTCTTT. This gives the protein CSAAFAEAFF.

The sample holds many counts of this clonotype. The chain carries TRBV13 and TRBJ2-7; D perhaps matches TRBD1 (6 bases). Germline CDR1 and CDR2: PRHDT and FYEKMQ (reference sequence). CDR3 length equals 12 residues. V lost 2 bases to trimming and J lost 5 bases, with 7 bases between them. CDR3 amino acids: CASSLQGNEQYF. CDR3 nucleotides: TGTGCCAGCAGCTTACAGGGGAACGAGCAGTACTTC.